The source of this TCR beta chain is a study of cytomegalovirus exposure and HLA in healthy donors. Regarding the study as a whole: In a later analysis, TCR beta V- and J-gene trimming was associated with a missense DCLRE1C variant.

PCR employed 60 Vbeta and 13 Jbeta primers. Sequenced by immunoSEQ multiplex PCR; TCRdb stores in-frame clones only, minus some. The sample lists around 100,000 clones; approximately 72% were seen once. The V and J ends lost 8 bases and 5 bases respectively, with 17 bases between them. The CDR3 spans 14 residues. CDR1 is SNHLY and CDR2 is FYNNEI in the germline V gene. About this clone itself: Its antigen is undetermined.

The J gene is TRBJ2-3, the V gene TRBV2; a possible D gene is TRBD2 (6 bases). Sequencing was carried out using PBMCs. The sequence came from a woman aged 40 to 50 in good health and CMV-seropositive. CDR3 amino acids: CASYHGQEGDTQYF. CDR3 DNA sequence: TGTGCCAGCTATCACGGGCAGGAGGGAGATACGCAGTATTTT. The entire variable domain, with the rest obtained from reference TRBV2 and TRBJ2-3, is as follows: EPEVTQTPSHQVTQMGQEVILRCVPISNHLYFYWYRQILGQKVEFLVSFYNNEISEKSEIFDDQFSVERPDGSNFTLKIRSTKLEDSAMYFCASYHGQEGDTQYFGPGTRLTVL.